In this sample, the clone carrying this TCR beta chain turned up a few times. What it binds is not known. The sample originates from a study of beta chain features in type 1 diabetes. Study-wide background: When patients were set against healthy donors, age, gender and cell yields were similar. Study conclusions and caveats: Significant though moderate, a shortening of TCRB CDR3s appeared in all four CD4+ subsets of Type 1 diabetes patients. The similarity of naive, central memory and Treg TCRB repertoires appeared greater among patients than among healthy donors. Whether HLA type influences TCRB rearrangement remained unresolved here.

Germline V gives CDR1 SGHDT, CDR2 YYEEEE. There are 14 residues in the CDR3. V was trimmed by 1 base and J by 3 bases, leaving 8 bases between them. Reverse transcribing all isolated RNA meant expressed TCRB transcripts were sequenced. The protocol was immunoSEQ multiplex PCR, while the TCRdb copy is restricted to in-frame clones and leaves out a portion. In the table there are about 740,000 clones, roughly 13% of which are singletons. CD45RO/CCR7/CD25/CD127/CD95/CD27 separated CD4+ naive, central memory, regulatory and stem cell-like memory cells by sorting. The chain recombines TRBV5-6 with TRBJ2-1, with a weak D call TRBD2 (6 bases). This receptor was obtained from a man between 18 and 35 years old with type 1 diabetes. Sequenced material: naive CD4+ T cells from blood. The CDR3 loop reads CASSLRGYYNEQFF. CDR3 nucleotide sequence: TGTGCCAGCAGCTTGCGGGGGTACTACAATGAGCAGTTCTTC.